The rows below give T cell receptor beta chains drawn from one sample of a study of blood T cell repertoires in COVID-19. TCRdb's table, derived via immunoSEQ multiplex PCR, lists solely in-frame clones and lacks some. Among hundreds of thousands of clones listed, approximately 88% were seen once. The sample was PBMCs or T cells enriched from blood (not recorded which). Every receptor here comes from a woman between 40 and 50 years old who had recovered from COVID-19. Both conserved end residues are part of each CDR3. Each record gives: V gene, J gene, clone size, D gene, CDR3 protein, CDR3 DNA. A D gene is named only where the DNA matches it firmly. Clone size appears in some rows only: once, few, many, or a class for an expanded clone.

>TRBV19|TRBJ2-7|.|TRBD2
CASRTEYSGSQYEQYF
TGTGCCAGTAGAACCGAGTACAGCGGGAGTCAGTACGAGCAGTACTTC
>TRBV3-1/TRBV3-2|TRBJ2-2|.|TRBD2
CASSQDRGLAGDTGELFF
TGTGCCAGCAGCCAAGATAGGGGACTAGCGGGGGACACCGGGGAGCTGTTTTTT
>TRBV19|TRBJ2-7|.|TRBD2
CASSLVAGENYEQYF
TGTGCCAGTAGCCTTGTAGCGGGAGAGAACTACGAGCAGTACTTC
>TRBV4-3|TRBJ1-5|few|.
CASSQDSGVNQPQHF
TGCGCCAGCAGCCAAGATAGCGGGGTCAATCAGCCCCAGCATTTT
>TRBV18|TRBJ1-1|.|.
CASSPRGIGLNTEAFF
TGTGCCAGCTCACCAAGGGGGATCGGGTTGAACACTGAAGCTTTCTTT
>TRBV7-9|TRBJ1-1|.|.
CASSPRQNTEAFF
TGTGCCAGCAGCCCTCGACAGAACACTGAAGCTTTCTTT
>TRBV20-1|TRBJ1-1|.|.
CSASPPGGLNTEAFF
TGCAGTGCTAGTCCCCCGGGGGGACTGAACACTGAAGCTTTCTTT
>TRBV28|TRBJ1-1|once|.
CASSLRGFTEAFF
TGTGCCAGCAGTTTGCGGGGCTTCACTGAAGCTTTCTTT
>TRBV12-3/TRBV12-4|TRBJ1-2|.|.
CASSAGPGGYTF
TGTGCCAGCAGTGCAGGGCCTGGGGGCTACACCTTC
>TRBV12-3/TRBV12-4|TRBJ2-7|.|TRBD2
CASATSGSYEQYF
TGTGCCAGCGCGACTAGCGGGAGCTACGAGCAGTACTTC
>TRBV9|TRBJ1-5|.|TRBD1
CASSVVGTVGQPQHF
TGTGCCAGCAGCGTAGTCGGGACAGTGGGTCAGCCCCAGCATTTT
>TRBV18|TRBJ1-1|.|TRBD1
CASSPLKGADTEAFF
TGTGCCAGCTCACCACTCAAGGGGGCTGATACTGAAGCTTTCTTT
>TRBV12-3/TRBV12-4|TRBJ1-2|.|.
CASSFIWSYGYTF
TGTGCCAGCAGTTTTATCTGGTCCTACGGCTACACCTTC
>TRBV25-1|TRBJ2-2|.|.
CASSKGVTGELFF
TGTGCCAGCAGCAAAGGGGTCACCGGGGAGCTGTTTTTT
>TRBV30|TRBJ2-5|.|.
CAWSVRWGPKETQYF
TGTGCCTGGAGTGTACGGTGGGGGCCCAAAGAGACCCAGTACTTC
>TRBV2|TRBJ1-1|.|.
CASSEEADTEAFF
TGTGCCAGCAGTGAGGAGGCGGACACTGAAGCTTTCTTT
>TRBV5-1|TRBJ1-2|once|TRBD1
CASSLANLGQGNGYTF
TGCGCCAGCAGCTTGGCCAACTTGGGACAGGGAAACGGCTACACCTTC
>TRBV3-1/TRBV3-2|TRBJ2-5|.|TRBD1
CASRQGQGQGRETQYF
TGTGCCAGCAGACAAGGGCAGGGACAGGGGAGAGAGACCCAGTACTTC
>TRBV28|TRBJ2-1|.|TRBD2
CASSLETSGTPGDEQFF
TGTGCCAGCAGTTTAGAAACTAGCGGAACGCCCGGGGATGAGCAGTTCTTC
>TRBV12-3/TRBV12-4|TRBJ1-1|.|.
CASSYWAREAFF
TGTGCCAGCAGCTACTGGGCCAGAGAAGCTTTCTTT
>TRBV11-2|TRBJ2-1|.|TRBD2
CASSLPIIAGGYNEQFF
TGTGCCAGCAGCCTTCCGATTATAGCGGGAGGCTACAATGAGCAGTTCTTC
>TRBV3-1/TRBV3-2|TRBJ1-4|.|TRBD1
CASSPPGQGYQNEKLFF
TGTGCCAGCAGCCCTCCGGGACAGGGGTATCAGAATGAAAAACTGTTTTTT
>TRBV4-3|TRBJ2-7|.|.
CASSQESGWDEQYF
TGCGCCAGCAGCCAAGAGAGCGGGTGGGACGAGCAGTACTTC
>TRBV9|TRBJ1-1|.|.
CASSALTDTEAFF
TGTGCCAGCAGCGCCCTGACAGACACTGAAGCTTTCTTT
>TRBV6-4|TRBJ2-7|once|.
CASSDSIPREQYF
TGTGCCAGCAGTGACTCGATCCCCCGGGAGCAGTACTTC
>TRBV24-1|TRBJ2-2|.|TRBD1
CATSEQTGAFTGELFF
TGTGCCACCAGTGAGCAGACAGGGGCCTTTACCGGGGAGCTGTTTTTT
>TRBV29-1|TRBJ1-1|.|TRBD1
CSVETGMNTEAFF
TGCAGCGTGGAGACAGGGATGAACACTGAAGCTTTCTTT
>TRBV24-1|TRBJ2-3|once|.
CATSDFTGVTDTQYF
TGTGCCACCAGTGATTTTACAGGTGTCACAGATACGCAGTATTTT
>TRBV7-9|TRBJ2-5|once|.
CASSFRGTLGETQYF
TGTGCCAGCAGCTTCCGCGGGACTCTTGGGGAGACCCAGTACTTC
>TRBV19|TRBJ2-7|.|.
CASSIVSQGSYEQYF
TGTGCCAGTAGTATAGTGTCGCAGGGTTCCTACGAGCAGTACTTC
>TRBV15|TRBJ2-5|.|.
CATSTRGQETQYF
TGTGCCACCAGCACAAGGGGCCAAGAGACCCAGTACTTC
>TRBV11-3|TRBJ2-3|.|TRBD2
CASSDRTSGNTDTQYF
TGTGCCAGCAGCGACAGGACTAGCGGGAACACAGATACGCAGTATTTT
>TRBV7-8|TRBJ2-5|.|.
CASSYGPDPKKETQYF
TGTGCCAGCAGCTATGGGCCCGACCCGAAAAAAGAGACCCAGTACTTC
>TRBV29-1|TRBJ1-1|few|.
CSVKDAEAFF
TGCAGCGTTAAAGACGCTGAAGCTTTCTTT
>TRBV7-2|TRBJ1-2|.|.
CASSLGGDSKGGYTF
TGTGCCAGCAGCTTAGGAGGGGACTCAAAGGGTGGCTACACCTTC
>TRBV5-4|TRBJ2-2|.|.
CASSSPANTGELFF
TGTGCCAGCAGCTCCCCCGCGAACACCGGGGAGCTGTTTTTT
>TRBV7-3|TRBJ2-1|.|TRBD2
CASSSQGLAGGNNEQFF
TGTGCCAGCAGTTCCCAGGGACTAGCGGGAGGCAATAACGAGCAGTTCTTC
>TRBV28|TRBJ1-5|.|.
CASSFVRTDSNQPQHF
TGTGCCAGCAGTTTCGTAAGAACAGACAGCAATCAGCCCCAGCATTTT
>TRBV30|TRBJ2-7|.|TRBD2
CAWSVSAGGTYEQYF
TGTGCCTGGAGTGTATCGGCGGGAGGGACCTACGAGCAGTACTTC
>TRBV7-3|TRBJ1-4|.|TRBD1
CASSSGQPFPNNEKLFF
TGTGCCAGCAGCTCGGGACAGCCATTCCCCAATAATGAAAAACTGTTTTTT
>TRBV28|TRBJ2-7|.|TRBD1
CASTSGQGGYEQYF
TGTGCCAGCACCTCGGGACAGGGCGGTTACGAGCAGTACTTC
>TRBV25-1|TRBJ2-1|.|TRBD1
CASSSRGQVYNEQFF
TGTGCCAGCAGTTCAAGAGGACAGGTCTACAATGAGCAGTTCTTC
>TRBV6-5|TRBJ2-5|many|.
CATWQVDQETQYF
TGTGCCACTTGGCAGGTTGACCAAGAGACCCAGTACTTC
>TRBV18|TRBJ2-2|.|.
CASSPDTGELFF
TGTGCCAGCTCACCCGACACCGGGGAGCTGTTTTTT
>TRBV6-5|TRBJ2-2|.|TRBD1
CASSYGTGGTGELFF
TGTGCCAGCAGTTACGGCACAGGGGGCACCGGGGAGCTGTTTTTT
>TRBV5-4|TRBJ2-5|.|.
CASGLQGAQETQYF
TGTGCCAGCGGGCTACAGGGAGCCCAAGAGACCCAGTACTTC
>TRBV7-7|TRBJ2-1|few|TRBD1
CASSLDRANEQFF
TGTGCTAGCAGCCTCGACAGGGCCAATGAGCAGTTCTTC
>TRBV9|TRBJ2-1|.|.
CASSVAGLTPTYNEQFF
TGTGCCAGCAGCGTAGCTGGGCTGACCCCTACCTACAATGAGCAGTTCTTC
>TRBV7-6|TRBJ2-7|.|.
CASSLGSGAGYGYEQYF
TGTGCCAGCAGCTTAGGCTCAGGGGCAGGGTACGGGTACGAGCAGTACTTC
>TRBV28|TRBJ1-5|.|.
CATTVSNQPQHF
TGTGCCACCACAGTGTCCAATCAGCCCCAGCATTTT
>TRBV7-2|TRBJ2-7|.|TRBD2
CASSSRSSSGSYEQYF
TGTGCCAGCAGCTCCCGATCCTCTAGCGGGTCCTACGAGCAGTACTTC
>TRBV9|TRBJ2-1|.|TRBD2
CASGQREGLGEQFF
TGTGCCTCCGGGCAGCGGGAGGGCCTGGGTGAGCAGTTCTTC
>TRBV25-1|TRBJ1-4|.|TRBD1
CASSADTGGADEKLFF
TGTGCCAGCAGTGCCGATACAGGGGGCGCGGATGAAAAACTGTTTTTT
>TRBV10-3|TRBJ2-2|.|.
CAISEQVPRSTGELFF
TGTGCCATCAGTGAGCAAGTGCCGAGAAGCACCGGGGAGCTGTTTTTT
>TRBV30|TRBJ2-2|.|TRBD2
CAWSRLGLKNTGELFF
TGTGCCTGGAGTCGACTGGGACTAAAGAACACCGGGGAGCTGTTTTTT
>TRBV28|TRBJ1-6|.|.
CASSFIQISSYNSPLHF
TGTGCCAGCAGTTTTATCCAGATAAGCTCCTATAATTCACCCCTCCACTTT
>TRBV2|TRBJ1-1|.|.
CASSEDSSAVTEAFF
TGTGCCAGCAGTGAAGATTCGAGCGCAGTCACTGAAGCTTTCTTT